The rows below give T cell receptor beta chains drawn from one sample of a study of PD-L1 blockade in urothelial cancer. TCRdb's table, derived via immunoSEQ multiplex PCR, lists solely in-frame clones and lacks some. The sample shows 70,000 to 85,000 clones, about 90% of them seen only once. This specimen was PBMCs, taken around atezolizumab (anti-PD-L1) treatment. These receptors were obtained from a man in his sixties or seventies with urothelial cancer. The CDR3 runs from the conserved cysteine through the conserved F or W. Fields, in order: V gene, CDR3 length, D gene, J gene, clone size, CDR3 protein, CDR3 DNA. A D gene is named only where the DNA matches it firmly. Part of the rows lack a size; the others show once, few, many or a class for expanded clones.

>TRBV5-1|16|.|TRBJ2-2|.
CASSLVAGVYTGELFF
TGCGCCAGCAGCTTGGTGGCAGGGGTCTACACCGGGGAGCTGTTTTTT
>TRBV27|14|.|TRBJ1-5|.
CASSLGGGNQPQHF
TGTGCCAGCAGTTTGGGGGGTGGCAATCAGCCCCAGCATTTT
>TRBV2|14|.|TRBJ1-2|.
CASTLTGSDYGYTF
TGTGCCAGCACATTAACGGGGTCAGACTATGGCTACACCTTC
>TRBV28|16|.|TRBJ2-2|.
CASSPPLSGNTGELFF
TGTGCCAGCAGTCCCCCCCTCTCGGGTAACACCGGGGAGCTGTTTTTT
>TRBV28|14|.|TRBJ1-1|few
CASSFAGGDTEAFF
TGTGCCAGCAGTTTTGCTGGAGGGGACACTGAAGCTTTCTTT
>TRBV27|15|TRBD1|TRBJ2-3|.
CASYTRRGSTDTQYF
TGTGCCAGCTACACTCGCAGGGGGAGCACAGATACGCAGTATTTT
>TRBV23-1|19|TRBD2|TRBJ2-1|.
CASSQEDTFGLAFYNEQFF
TGCGCCAGCAGTCAAGAGGACACGTTCGGACTAGCGTTCTACAATGAGCAGTTCTTC
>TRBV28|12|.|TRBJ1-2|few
CASRSTDYGYTF
TGTGCCAGCAGATCGACAGACTATGGCTACACCTTC
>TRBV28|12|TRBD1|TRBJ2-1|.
CAINRGSHEQFF
TGTGCCATTAACAGGGGCAGTCATGAGCAGTTCTTC
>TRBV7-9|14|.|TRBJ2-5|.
CASSLGQVSETQYF
TGTGCCAGCAGCTTAGGACAGGTATCAGAGACCCAGTACTTC
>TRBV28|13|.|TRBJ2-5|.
CASSGRGKETQYF
TGTGCCAGCAGTGGGCGGGGAAAAGAGACCCAGTACTTC
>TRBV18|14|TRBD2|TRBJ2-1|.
CASFLAGGNNEQFF
TGTGCCAGCTTTTTAGCGGGAGGGAACAATGAGCAGTTCTTC
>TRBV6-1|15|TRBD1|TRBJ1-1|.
CASRHRGNMNTEAFF
TGTGCCAGCAGGCACAGGGGTAACATGAACACTGAAGCTTTCTTT
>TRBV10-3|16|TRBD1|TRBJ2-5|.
CAISEGGTGVGETQYF
TGTGCCATCAGTGAGGGCGGGACAGGGGTCGGAGAGACCCAGTACTTC
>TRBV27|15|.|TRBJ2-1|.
CASSPGAASYNEQFF
TGTGCCAGCAGTCCGGGAGCGGCGTCGTACAATGAGCAGTTCTTC
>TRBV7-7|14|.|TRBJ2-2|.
CASSLAETTGELFF
TGTGCCAGCAGCTTAGCGGAGACCACCGGGGAGCTGTTTTTT
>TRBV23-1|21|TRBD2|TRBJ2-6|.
CASSHPGLAGGPSSGANVLTF
TGCGCCAGCAGTCATCCGGGACTAGCGGGAGGGCCGAGCTCTGGGGCCAACGTCCTGACTTTC
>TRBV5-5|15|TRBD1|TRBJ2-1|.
CASSWGQGAYNEQFF
TGTGCCAGCAGCTGGGGACAGGGGGCCTACAATGAGCAGTTCTTC
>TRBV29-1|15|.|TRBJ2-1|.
CSVEGGTATYNEQFF
TGCAGCGTTGAAGGCGGGACTGCAACCTACAATGAGCAGTTCTTC
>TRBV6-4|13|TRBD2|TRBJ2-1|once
CASSGTSADEQFF
TGTGCCAGCAGTGGGACTAGCGCCGATGAGCAGTTCTTC
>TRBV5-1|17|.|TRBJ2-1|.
CASSWRNGPLGVDEQFF
TGCGCCAGCAGCTGGAGGAACGGGCCCTTGGGAGTAGATGAGCAGTTCTTC
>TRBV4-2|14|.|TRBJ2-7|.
CASSPTGSWMEQYF
TGTGCCAGCAGCCCTACGGGGAGCTGGATGGAGCAGTACTTC
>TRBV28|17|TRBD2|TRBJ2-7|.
CASSLWSGTSVRGEQYF
TGTGCCAGCAGTTTATGGTCAGGGACTAGCGTTAGGGGCGAGCAGTACTTC
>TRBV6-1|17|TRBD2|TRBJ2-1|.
CASSVLLAGVLYNEQFF
TGTGCCAGCAGTGTCCTCCTAGCGGGAGTTTTGTACAATGAGCAGTTCTTC
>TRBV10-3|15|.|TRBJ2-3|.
CAIRRSGGRTDTQYF
TGTGCCATCAGAAGGAGCGGAGGTAGGACAGATACGCAGTATTTT
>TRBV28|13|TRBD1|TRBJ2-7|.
CASRTGGTYEQYF
TGTGCCAGCAGAACAGGGGGCACCTACGAGCAGTACTTC
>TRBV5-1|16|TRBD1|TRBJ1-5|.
CASSLSGTGSNQPQHF
TGCGCCAGCAGCTTGTCCGGGACAGGGAGCAATCAGCCCCAGCATTTT